Following are 31 T cell receptor beta chains from one sample sequenced in a study of blood T cell repertoires in COVID-19. The protocol was immunoSEQ multiplex PCR, while the TCRdb copy is restricted to in-frame clones and leaves out a portion. In the table there are approximately 100,000 clones, 87% of which are singletons. Source material: peripheral blood. The source is a man aged 50 or older in a cohort sampled during active COVID-19.

This chain links TRBV10-1 with TRBJ2-1; D is possibly TRBD2 (5 bases). From germline, CDR1 is WNHNN and CDR2 SYGVQD (reference sequence). Trimming stripped 4 bases from V and 9 bases from J, with 7 bases between. The CDR3 runs to 11 residues. Here the CDR3 DNA reads TGCGCCAGCAGTGGGGCGGGTGAGCAGTTCTTC. Amino acid sequence: CASSGAGEQFF.

The CDR3 sequence: CATSSRVDEKLFF. The DNA for the CDR3 is TGTGCCACCAGCAGCAGGGTCGATGAAAAACTGTTTTTT. The J gene is TRBJ1-4, the V gene TRBV15; a weak D match, TRBD1 (5 bases). V was clipped by 3 bases and J by 6 bases, with 8 bases between them. In germline, CDR1 is LNHNV, CDR2 YYDKDF (reference sequence). This CDR3 has 13 residues.

The genes are TRBV7-6 and TRBJ1-2; 7 positions agree with TRBD1. The CDR3 is made up of 14 amino acids. The germline CDR1 and CDR2 sequences are SGHVS and FNYEAQ. After removal of 1 base from V and 3 bases from J, the junction contained 2 bases not matched to a gene. The CDR3 protein is CASSLGGQHYGYTF. The CDR3 bases are TGTGCCAGCAGCTTAGGGGGACAGCACTATGGCTACACCTTC.

This clone was observed a few times. This sequence joins TRBV6-4 and TRBJ2-5; 9 nucleotides agree with TRBD1. CDR1 MRHNA and CDR2 SNTAGT come from the germline V gene. The CDR3 runs 17 residues. V shed 0 bases, J shed 4 bases, and the junction held 9 bases outside the gene matches. CDR3 region: CASSDSTQGTGSETQYF. In DNA form, the CDR3 reads TGTGCCAGCAGTGACTCGACTCAGGGGACAGGGTCAGAGACCCAGTACTTC.

V usage is TRBV9 and J usage is TRBJ2-2, with a possible D match to TRBD1 (5 bases). The CDR3 spans 15 residues. V was cut by 6 bases and J by 0 bases, with 12 bases left in between. Looked up from germline, CDR1 is SGDLS and CDR2 is YYNGEE. Written as DNA, the CDR3 is TGTGCCAGCAATGAAGGGGTTTCGAACACCGGGGAGCTGTTTTTT. This translates into CASNEGVSNTGELFF. Full variable domain (remainder filled in from reference TRBV9 and TRBJ2-2): DSGVTQTPKHLITATGQRVTLRCSPRSGDLSVYWYQQSLDQGLQFLIQYYNGEERAKGNILERFSAQQFPDLHSELNLSSLELGDSALYFCASNEGVSNTGELFFGEGSRLTVL.

J is TRBJ2-1 and V is TRBV15, with TRBD2 identical over 9 bases. Germline V CDR1 and CDR2: LNHNV, YYDKDF (reference sequence). The junction had 3 bases not matched to a gene; V was cut back by 5 bases and J by 1 base. CDR3 length equals 15 residues. CDR3 sequence (DNA): TGTGCCACCAGCCGCGGGGGGGCTTCCTACAATGAGCAGTTCTTC. Protein product: CATSRGGASYNEQFF.

The chain is built from TRBV7-8 and TRBJ1-2; 10 nucleotides match TRBD1. Germline CDR1 and CDR2: SGHVS and FQNEAQ. The CDR3 totals 16 residues. V lost 0 bases and J lost 4; bases outside the gene matches: 5. The CDR3 DNA reads TGTGCCAGCAGCTTAGCGGTGACAGGGGGCCTCTATGGCTACACCTTC. Translated, it gives CASSLAVTGGLYGYTF.

Remarks on this clone: At one of its ends the junction is not consistent with the germline gene, which may arise from a read error. CDR3 residues: CASSPGTGSSDTQYF. CDR3 in DNA: TGTGCTAGCAGCCCCGGGACAGGGTCGTCGGATACGCAGTATTTT. V is TRBV7-7 and J is TRBJ2-3; 9 nucleotides match TRBD1. There are 15 residues in the CDR3. Germline CDR1 is SSHAT and CDR2 is FNYEAQ (reference sequence).

The rearrangement links TRBV6-5 to TRBJ2-2; D unresolved. CDR3 length equals 12 residues. The germline V gene encodes CDR1 MNHEY and CDR2 SVGAGI. Trimming cost V 8 bases and J 3 bases, with 7 bases left between them. The CDR3 protein is CASAQYTGELFF. The DNA of the CDR3 is TGTGCCAGCGCCCAGTACACCGGGGAGCTGTTTTTT.

The rearrangement joins TRBV4-2 to TRBJ2-6; TRBD1 might be the D (6 bases). The germline CDR1 and CDR2 sequences are LGHNA and YNFKEQ. This CDR3 comprises 18 residues. With 1 base removed from V and 0 bases from J, the gap between germline ends came to 13 bases. CDR3 sequence (DNA): TGTGCCAGCAGCCAAGCTGGGGGCTTAAGCTCTGGGGCCAACGTCCTGACTTTC. This sequence encodes CASSQAGGLSSGANVLTF.

This chain uses TRBV15 with TRBJ2-5, with TRBD1 as a possible D gene (6 bases). The CDR3 length is 16 residues. V was cut by 1 base and J by 0 bases, with 12 bases left in between. Germline V gives CDR1 LNHNV, CDR2 YYDKDF (reference sequence). The CDR3 protein is CATSRGAQGHQETQYF. The CDR3 region has the DNA TGTGCCACCAGCAGAGGAGCGCAGGGGCACCAAGAGACCCAGTACTTC.

The genes are TRBV7-9 and TRBJ2-7; D is possibly TRBD2 (5 bases). The CDR3 has 13 residues. In germline, CDR1 is SEHNR, CDR2 FQNEAQ (reference sequence). The V end lost 0 bases, the J end lost 5 bases, and 8 bases lay between the germline ends. CDR3 coding DNA: TGTGCCAGCAGCTTAGCGGCGGGCCACGAGCAGTACGTC. Encoded protein: CASSLAAGHEQYV.

V is TRBV9 and J is TRBJ1-1, with 7 bases aligning to TRBD1. This CDR3 region has 13 residues. After removal of 4 bases from V and 10 bases from J, the junction contained 10 bases not matched to a gene. CDR1 and CDR2 (germline): SGDLS, YYNGEE. CDR3 bases: TGTGCCAGCAGCCCGCGGGGCAGGGGGGTAGCTTTCTTT. It translates to CASSPRGRGVAFF.

The chain is built from TRBV6-5 and TRBJ2-7; TRBD1 agrees at 7 bases. The ends lost 6 bases at V and 7 bases at J; junction bases unmatched: 9. The CDR3 has 13 residues. CDR1 MNHEY and CDR2 SVGAGI come from the germline V gene. The CDR3 loop is CASRSGTEYEQYV. CDR3 coding DNA: TGTGCCAGCAGGTCGGGGACAGAGTATGAGCAGTACGTC.

This chain links TRBV18 with TRBJ2-3; 14 positions match TRBD2. V shed 1 base, J shed 0 bases, and the junction held 6 bases outside the gene matches. The CDR3 runs 19 residues. The germline V gene has CDR1 KGHSH and CDR2 LQKENI. The CDR3 DNA is TGTGCCAGCTCACCACGCTCTGGACTAGCGGGGGGAAGCACAGATACGCAGTATTTT. Amino acid sequence: CASSPRSGLAGGSTDTQYF.

V is TRBV6-6 and J is TRBJ2-7; D is undetermined. The CDR3 consists of 11 residues. Trimming pared 4 bases from V and 3 bases from J, leaving 4 bases between. Germline V gene lookup returns CDR1 MNHNY and CDR2 SVGAGI (reference sequence). CDR3 residues: CASSLDYEQYF. In DNA, the CDR3 is TGTGCCAGCAGTTTAGACTACGAGCAGTACTTC.

This clone occurred once. V is TRBV9 and J is TRBJ2-5, with 12 bases identical to TRBD2. This CDR3 spans 15 amino acids. CDR1 is SGDLS, CDR2 YYNGEE, per germline. With V trimmed by 3 bases and J by 7 bases, 7 bases remained unmatched. The CDR3 spells CASSEAPSGGGTQYF. The CDR3 region has the DNA TGTGCCAGCAGCGAGGCCCCTAGCGGGGGGGGGACCCAGTACTTC.

V usage is TRBV2 and J usage is TRBJ2-1; 11 nucleotides match TRBD2. The CDR3 is 17 residues long. The J segment lost 8 bases and the V segment lost 5 bases, leaving 14 bases of the junction unmatched. Germline CDR1 and CDR2: SNHLY and FYNNEI. CDR3 region: CASSSSGGRTGTDEQFF. The CDR3 DNA reads TGTGCCAGCAGTTCTAGCGGGGGGCGCACAGGGACAGATGAGCAGTTCTTC.

The CDR3 loop reads CASSLSGTGGWETQYF. CDR3 coding DNA: TGTGCCAGCAGTTTATCCGGGACAGGGGGCTGGGAGACCCAGTACTTC. V usage is TRBV27 and J usage is TRBJ2-5, with 12 nucleotides matching TRBD1. Germline values: CDR1 MNHEY, CDR2 SMNVEV (reference sequence). This CDR3 spans 16 amino acids. J lost 5 bases, V lost 0 bases, and 4 bases had no gene match.

The sample holds a few counts of this clone. The genes are TRBV29-1 and TRBJ1-1, with 11 nucleotides matching TRBD1. Germline V lookup: CDR1 SQVTM, CDR2 ANQGSEA. V lost 4 bases to trimming and J lost 4 bases; unmatched junction nucleotides: 2. CDR3 size: 13 residues. CDR3 coding DNA: TGCAGCGTTGTCGGGACAGGGGGCACTGAAGCTTTCTTT. Protein sequence: CSVVGTGGTEAFF.

This clone came up a few times. This rearrangement joins TRBV7-3 to TRBJ1-6; D gene ambiguous. The germline V and J ends were trimmed by 1 base and 10 bases, with 14 bases remaining between them. CDR1 SGHTA and CDR2 FQGTGA come from the germline V gene. This CDR3 is 15 amino acids long. DNA of the CDR3: TGTGCCAGCAGCTTAAGTATGGGCGGAGGATCACCCCTCCACTTT. Protein product: CASSLSMGGGSPLHF.

The DNA for the CDR3 is TGTGCCAGCAGCCCGGGACAGGGGGCGCAGGGGGAAAAACTGTTTTTT. Its translation: CASSPGQGAQGEKLFF. V usage is TRBV5-4 and J usage is TRBJ1-4; 12 nucleotides match TRBD1. The CDR3 loop spans 16 amino acids. Trimming took 4 bases from V and 8 from J; bases not matched to a gene: 9. In germline, CDR1 is SGHNT, CDR2 YYREEE (reference sequence).

This chain links TRBV15 with TRBJ1-6; D uncertain. The CDR3 length is 13 residues. CDR1 LNHNV and CDR2 YYDKDF come from the germline V gene (reference sequence). The V and J ends lost 3 bases and 7 bases respectively, with 7 bases between them. CDR3 nucleotide sequence: TGTGCCACCAGCAGTGGGCGCAATTCACCCCTCCACTTT. It yields the protein CATSSGRNSPLHF.

V gene TRBV14 combines with J gene TRBJ1-1; D is uncertain. CDR1 is SGHDN, CDR2 FVKESK, per germline. The V and J ends lost 0 bases and 3 bases respectively, with 5 bases between them. This CDR3 is 13 amino acids long. The CDR3: CASSQDPYTEAFF. The CDR3 DNA follows: TGTGCCAGCAGCCAAGATCCCTACACTGAAGCTTTCTTT.

This clone was picked up one time. The chain couples TRBV6-2 or TRBV6-3 to TRBJ2-7; no definite D call. This CDR3 has 13 amino acids. Germline CDR1 reads MNHEY; CDR2 reads SVGEGT. V gave up 4 bases and J gave up 0 bases, with 7 bases separating them. This chain's CDR3 is CASSSSYSYEQYF. CDR3 coding DNA: TGTGCCAGCAGTTCCAGTTACTCCTACGAGCAGTACTTC.

The rearrangement links TRBV6-5 to TRBJ2-1, with 8 bases matching TRBD2. The CDR3 length is 14 residues. CDR1 is MNHEY and CDR2 is SVGAGI in the germline V gene. V shed 6 bases and J 7 bases; nucleotides not matched to a gene: 8. CDR3 coding DNA: TGTGCCAGCAGGGAGGGACTAGTCGGTAATGAGCAGTTCTTC. Translated: CASREGLVGNEQFF.

The chain links TRBV14 to TRBJ1-1; no clear D. The CDR3 spans 13 residues. The V and J ends lost 2 bases and 2 bases respectively, with 6 bases between them. In germline, CDR1 is SGHDN, CDR2 FVKESK. The DNA for the CDR3 is TGTGCCAGCAGCCAACGGGGTAACACTGAAGCTTTCTTT. Protein sequence: CASSQRGNTEAFF. The full variable domain, its missing parts supplied by reference TRBV14 and TRBJ1-1, is EAGVTQFPSHSVIEKGQTVTLRCDPISGHDNLYWYRRVMGKEIKFLLHFVKESKQDESGMPNNRFLAERTGGTYSTLKVQPAELEDSGVYFCASSQRGNTEAFFGQGTRLTVV.

The rearrangement uses TRBV3-1 (or the pseudogene TRBV3-2) and TRBJ2-1, with TRBD1 as a possible D gene (5 bases). Trimming left V 4 bases short and J 4 bases short, with 14 bases between. Germline CDR1 reads LGHDT; CDR2 reads YNNKEL (reference sequence). The CDR3 is 15 residues long. The CDR3 DNA sequence: TGTGCCAGCAGCCCTCAGGGATACCGATACAATGAGCAGTTCTTC. Amino acid sequence: CASSPQGYRYNEQFF.

V is TRBV5-1 and J is TRBJ1-4; 11 nucleotides match TRBD1. The CDR3 sequence is 16 residues long. The ends lost 4 bases at V and 8 bases at J; junction bases unmatched: 10. CDR1 is SGHRS, CDR2 YFSETQ, per germline. In nucleotides, the CDR3 is TGCGCCAGCAGCAGCGGGACAGGGGGTCGGGGAGAAAAACTGTTTTTT. This gives the protein CASSSGTGGRGEKLFF.

The gene calls are TRBV13 and TRBJ2-1; 8 nucleotides match TRBD2. Germline trimming cut 3 bases from V and 6 bases from J; bases unmatched to any gene: 4. In germline, CDR1 is PRHDT, CDR2 FYEKMQ (reference sequence). This CDR3 comprises 14 residues. CDR3 coding DNA: TGTGCCAGCAGCTTTACGGGGGGGCCCAATGAGCAGTTCTTC. Translating it yields CASSFTGGPNEQFF.

V gene TRBV5-1 combines with J gene TRBJ2-5; possible D gene TRBD1, 6 bases. The V end lost 1 base, the J end lost 5 bases, and 15 bases lay between the germline ends. The germline V gene encodes CDR1 SGHRS and CDR2 YFSETQ. This CDR3 comprises 15 residues. For the CDR3, the DNA is TGCGCCAGCAGCTTGAGCACAGGGACCAGGGAGACCCAGTACTTC. It is translated as CASSLSTGTRETQYF.